Included here is one TCR beta chain sequence, with context. Under the authors' procedure: Cell counts per sample came from amplifying reference gene primers. Clones were read by immunoSEQ multiplex PCR, and TCRdb kept only the in-frame ones, dropping some. The V and J calls and clone size come from that table; D and trimming were worked out from the DNA. The table shows 120,000 to 150,000 clones, with roughly 85% occurring only once. The source of the sample is a study of blood T cell repertoires in COVID-19. Study context: Researchers got acute and convalescent COVID-19 samples from the United States, Italy and Spain.

CDR3 length equals 16 residues. Germline V gives CDR1 MNHNS, CDR2 SASEGT. V lost 3 bases to trimming and J lost 0 bases, with 12 bases between them. The J gene is TRBJ1-5, the V gene TRBV6-1; D might be TRBD1 (6 bases). This receptor was obtained from a woman aged 55-69 years with COVID-19, enrolled during active disease. The sequencing input was peripheral blood. CDR3 region: CASSDHRVYSNQPQHF. In nucleotides, the CDR3 is TGTGCCAGCAGTGACCACAGGGTTTATAGCAATCAGCCCCAGCATTTT.